These T cell receptor beta chains were read from a single sample in a study of blood T cell repertoires in COVID-19. Repertoires were generated with immunoSEQ multiplex PCR, while TCRdb's copy carries only in-frame clones and drops some. This sample has around 200,000 clones, with roughly 86% found just once. Sequences were obtained from PBMCs or T cells enriched from blood (not recorded which). These receptors all stem from a man aged 18 to 30 with acute COVID-19. CDR3s leave out the opening cysteine and the closing phenylalanine or tryptophan. The D gene is left open where the match is weak. The size entry is marked missing in some rows and otherwise reads once, few, many or a size class.

D	V	J	size	CDR3
TRBD2	TRBV28	TRBJ2-1	NA	ASSLGSGSIYNEQF
TRBD2	TRBV6-5	TRBJ2-2	once	ATSGLADTGELF
NA	TRBV28	TRBJ1-3	NA	ASITGNTIY
NA	TRBV11-2	TRBJ2-1	NA	ASSLVRTALSSYNEQF
TRBD1	TRBV5-6	TRBJ1-5	NA	ASSSQWDRLKGSNQPQH
NA	TRBV6-1	TRBJ1-6	once	ASSDLGVNSPLH
TRBD2	TRBV7-8	TRBJ2-7	NA	ASSRGASGSSYEQY
NA	TRBV6-2/TRBV6-3	TRBJ1-5	NA	ASSPRELYSNQPQH
NA	TRBV24-1	TRBJ2-7	few	ATSDNTGTYEQY
NA	TRBV7-2	TRBJ2-7	NA	ASTERSGAYEQY
TRBD2	TRBV6-5	TRBJ2-1	NA	ASSYETSGNNEQF
TRBD1	TRBV6-5	TRBJ1-5	NA	ASEETGVNQPQH
TRBD2	TRBV5-1	TRBJ2-1	NA	ASSLDTAGVNEQF
NA	TRBV9	TRBJ2-1	once	ASSVSGGAAYNEQF
NA	TRBV3-1/TRBV3-2	TRBJ1-2	NA	ASSQVEDGYT
NA	TRBV9	TRBJ1-3	once	ASSVAPAADTIY
TRBD1	TRBV7-9	TRBJ1-2	NA	ASSLGGQGAPSYT
NA	TRBV2	TRBJ2-7	NA	ASSGMGYEQY
TRBD1	TRBV28	TRBJ1-1	NA	ASSLEQGRGEAF
NA	TRBV7-9	TRBJ1-1	NA	ASSLERTVTEAF
NA	TRBV5-5	TRBJ2-7	NA	ASSLALGSYEQY
NA	TRBV4-1	TRBJ1-5	NA	ASSQDRGLRAQH
TRBD1	TRBV5-5	TRBJ1-5	NA	ASSRLGTGNNQPQH
TRBD1	TRBV10-1	TRBJ2-3	NA	ASNTTGAGRSADTQY
NA	TRBV28	TRBJ1-3	few	ASSLTHPGQAGNTIY
NA	TRBV11-1	TRBJ2-5	NA	ASSPSQETQY
NA	TRBV28	TRBJ2-3	NA	ASSLVGRGTDTQY
NA	TRBV7-6	TRBJ1-5	NA	ASSPEAGRRVSNQPQH
NA	TRBV10-3	TRBJ2-7	NA	AISGASEQY
TRBD2	TRBV28	TRBJ2-1	once	ASIVRLAGDNEQF
NA	TRBV6-5	TRBJ2-5	NA	ASSSAQETQY
NA	TRBV7-9	TRBJ2-1	NA	ASLGQSYNEQF
TRBD2	TRBV5-4	TRBJ2-7	NA	ASSLDLAGEYEQY
TRBD1	TRBV12-5	TRBJ2-6	NA	ASGLVGFGTGFLSGANVLT
TRBD2	TRBV6-1	TRBJ2-1	NA	ASSDGGLAPGSSYNEQF
TRBD2	TRBV28	TRBJ2-2	NA	ASSSPTSGRARGELF
NA	TRBV29-1	TRBJ1-1	NA	SVEEAIEAF
NA	TRBV7-9	TRBJ2-4	NA	ASSPGRSTQDIQY
NA	TRBV28	TRBJ1-3	NA	ASSLGGVGGAGNTIY
NA	TRBV9	TRBJ1-2	NA	ASSDTDGYT
NA	TRBV28	TRBJ1-1	once	ASLLRRNTEAF
TRBD2	TRBV19	TRBJ2-2	NA	ASIQAGRELKMGGNTGELF
TRBD2	TRBV4-3	TRBJ2-5	NA	ASSSGREETQY
NA	TRBV7-9	TRBJ2-3	NA	ASSLAGRLSDTQY
TRBD2	TRBV28	TRBJ2-1	NA	ASSLGLAGGGEQF
NA	TRBV7-9	TRBJ2-2	NA	ASSLIRVGAGELF
NA	TRBV6-5	TRBJ1-2	NA	ASNGQNYGYT
TRBD1	TRBV5-1	TRBJ2-7	NA	ASSLGLLRTGEVPFTYEQY
NA	TRBV28	TRBJ1-2	NA	ASSLQTPDSSYGYT
TRBD1	TRBV27	TRBJ1-4	NA	ASSSPGQGATNEKLF